This T cell receptor (beta chain) was captured in a study of cytomegalovirus exposure and HLA in healthy donors. Study details: Tens of millions of unique TCR sequences came from HLA-typed donors in an early release. Study observations and caveats: A prior analysis recorded that most TCR beta V segments were productive about 90% or about 30% of the time. Diagnosis of cytomegalovirus status made by the classifier reportedly showed high specificity and sensitivity.

There are 17 residues in the CDR3. Trimming stripped 1 base from V and 0 bases from J, with 13 bases between. Germline CDR1 reads LNHNV; CDR2 reads YYDKDF (reference sequence). A remark on this clone: Its antigen is unidentified.

Primers included in the PCR were 60 Vbeta and 13 Jbeta primers. The protocol was immunoSEQ multiplex PCR, while the TCRdb copy is restricted to in-frame clones and leaves out a portion. The profile shows 100,000 to 150,000 clones, roughly 80% of them singletons. This sequence originates from a boy under 18 in good health and CMV-seronegative. The chain combines TRBV15 with TRBJ1-5, with D perhaps matching TRBD1 (6 bases). Material: PBMCs. CDR3: CATSRVPTGPSNQPQHF. Here the CDR3 DNA reads TGTGCCACCAGCAGAGTCCCGACAGGCCCTAGCAATCAGCCCCAGCATTTT.